The 28 T cell receptor beta chains presented below share a single source sample, sequenced in a study of T-cell reconstitution after alpha-beta-depleted transplantation in children. TCRbeta library preparation incorporated unique molecular identifiers. Each CDR3 protein gets one entry after TCRdb re-called the PCR reads with MiXCR. The sample carries roughly 4,000 distinct CDR3 sequences, around an eighth recorded once. Sequencing used PBMCs, mostly from graft donor cells, obtained 60 days after TCRalphabeta/CD19-depleted stem cell transplant. These receptors came from a male patient under 10 years old who had a stem cell transplant for acute lymphoblastic leukemia, so the T cells may come from the graft donor.

This clonotype qualifies as medium-sized. This rearrangement joins TRBV11-3 to TRBJ2-7; D is unclear. CDR3 length: 13 residues. Per germline, CDR1 SGHNT and CDR2 YENEEA. With 3 bases removed from V and 2 bases from J, the gap between germline ends came to 8 bases. The CDR3 DNA follows: TGTGCCAGCAGCTTTTCCATAGCCTACGAGCAGTACTTC. This encodes CASSFSIAYEQYF.

In this sample, this clonotype turned up many times. The chain carries TRBV5-5 and TRBJ1-5, with 7 bases matching TRBD1. Germline CDR1 is SGHKS and CDR2 is YYEKEE (reference sequence). The V and J ends lost 4 bases and 7 bases, in that order; junction bases with no gene match: 8. This CDR3 has 14 amino acids. CDR3 protein: CASSRGQHGQPQHF. The DNA of the CDR3 is TGTGCCAGCAGCCGGGGACAGCACGGGCAGCCCCAGCATTTT.

This clonotype has a count of ten or more. The rearrangement links TRBV20-1 to TRBJ2-5; D not resolved. The CDR3 contains 11 residues. Germline-derived CDR1 and CDR2 are DFQATT and SNEGSKA (reference sequence). V lost 2 bases to trimming and J lost 3 bases, with 4 bases between them. Here the CDR3 DNA reads TGCAGTGCTAGACAGGAAGAGACCCAGTACTTC. Its protein product is CSARQEETQYF.

This clonotype was seen ten or more times. This sequence joins TRBV7-9 and TRBJ2-7, with 7 bases aligning to TRBD1. CDR3 length: 12 amino acids. The junction had 4 bases not matched to a gene; V was cut back by 4 bases and J by 7 bases. CDR1 and CDR2 from the germline V gene are SEHNR and FQNEAQ (reference sequence). The CDR3 coding sequence is TGTGCCAGCAGCTCCGACAGGGAGGAGCAGTACTTC. Amino acids: CASSSDREEQYF.

This clonotype has just a few counts. Here the CDR3 DNA reads TGTGCCAGCAGCGAGGGACCAGGGGTGTTTTCCTACGAGCAGTACTTC. This sequence encodes CASSEGPGVFSYEQYF. This sequence joins TRBV7-9 and TRBJ2-7; D is possibly TRBD1 (6 bases). CDR1 and CDR2 from the germline V gene are SEHNR and FQNEAQ (reference sequence). The CDR3 runs 16 residues. Trimming took off 5 bases at V and 1 base at J, with 18 bases between the two ends. Variable domain in full (rest from reference TRBV7-9 and TRBJ2-7): DTGVSQNPRHKITKRGQNVTFRCDPISEHNRLYWYRQTLGQGPEFLTYFQNEAQLEKSRLLSDRFSAERPKGSFSTLEIQRTEQGDSAMYLCASSEGPGVFSYEQYFGPGTRLTVT.

By share, this clonotype counts as large. The chain carries TRBV3-1 and TRBJ1-1; D gene unclear. From germline, CDR1 is LGHDT and CDR2 YNNKEL (reference sequence). Trimming cost V 0 bases and J 5 bases, with 13 bases left between them. The CDR3 runs 15 residues. The CDR3 bases are TGTGCCAGCAGCCAAGATAGACCAAGGGTAACTGAAGCTTTCTTT. Amino acids: CASSQDRPRVTEAFF.

Ten or more counts support this clonotype. This chain connects TRBV7-9 to TRBJ1-2; perhaps TRBD1 as D (5 bases). This CDR3 spans 16 amino acids. Germline loops: CDR1 SEHNR, CDR2 FQNEAQ (reference sequence). The V end lost 0 bases, the J end lost 4 bases, and 15 bases lay between the germline ends. Here the CDR3 reads CASSLATPAGTYGYTF. The CDR3 nucleotides read TGTGCCAGCAGCTTAGCGACCCCAGCAGGGACCTATGGCTACACCTTC.

Many counts were recorded for this clonotype. This rearrangement joins TRBV2 to TRBJ1-1, with D unresolved. The CDR3 runs 14 residues. Trimming pared 4 bases from V and 1 base from J, leaving 10 bases between. In germline, CDR1 is SNHLY, CDR2 FYNNEI. The CDR3 sequence is CASSVEEGNTEAFF. The CDR3 nucleotides read TGTGCCAGCAGTGTGGAGGAAGGGAACACTGAAGCTTTCTTT. Filled out from reference TRBV2 and TRBJ1-1, the complete variable domain reads EPEVTQTPSHQVTQMGQEVILRCVPISNHLYFYWYRQILGQKVEFLVSFYNNEISEKSEIFDDQFSVERPDGSNFTLKIRSTKLEDSAMYFCASSVEEGNTEAFFGQGTRLTVV.

In its sample, this clonotype ranks as medium-sized. The J gene is TRBJ1-2, the V gene TRBV6-5, with TRBD1 as a possible D gene (6 bases). The germline V gene has CDR1 MNHEY and CDR2 SVGAGI. V lost 6 bases and J 8 bases, leaving 25 bases between the germline ends. This CDR3 is built from 16 residues. CDR3 loop: CASSRDPRWGAQGYTF. The CDR3 coding sequence is TGTGCCAGCAGCCGAGATCCGCGATGGGGGGCGCAGGGCTACACCTTC.

Sample share makes this clonotype medium-sized. The chain employs TRBV21-1 and TRBJ1-5. TRBV21-1 counts as a pseudogene. This CDR3 has 13 residues. This CDR3 reads CASSKARDQPQHF. For the CDR3, the DNA is TGTGCCAGCAGCAAAGCGAGGGATCAGCCCCAGCATTTT.

In this sample, this clonotype turned up many times. This chain links TRBV6-1 with TRBJ2-4; no clear D gene. CDR1 is MNHNS, CDR2 SASEGT, per germline. The V end lost 0 bases, the J end lost 0 bases, and 9 bases lay between the germline ends. This CDR3 has 16 residues. The CDR3 reads CASSEARVLAKNIQYF. CDR3 in DNA: TGTGCCAGCAGTGAAGCGAGAGTTCTAGCCAAAAACATTCAGTACTTC.

By frequency in the sample, this clonotype is medium-sized. V is TRBV5-5 and J is TRBJ2-3; a possible D gene is TRBD2 (5 bases). The CDR3 runs to 15 residues. Germline values: CDR1 SGHKS, CDR2 YYEKEE (reference sequence). Between the trimmed V and J ends, which lost 1 base and 3 bases, there was a span of 12 bases. Here the CDR3 DNA reads TGTGCCAGCAGCTTGATGGGAACGGGGACAGATACGCAGTATTTT. Its protein product is CASSLMGTGTDTQYF.

This clonotype is judged large. The rearrangement joins TRBV29-1 to TRBJ2-1; tentative D call: TRBD2 (5 bases). The V end lost 8 bases, the J end lost 10 bases, and 9 bases lay between the germline ends. Germline V gives CDR1 SQVTM, CDR2 ANQGSEA. CDR3 length equals 9 residues. The CDR3 DNA reads TGCAGCACTCCGGGGGAGCAGTTCTTC. Its protein is CSTPGEQFF.

In its sample, this clonotype is large. The chain links TRBV28 to TRBJ2-1; 8 bases agree with TRBD1. The CDR3 has 14 residues. The V and J ends lost 6 bases and 4 bases, in that order; junction bases with no gene match: 5. Germline V lookup: CDR1 MDHEN, CDR2 SYDVKM. CDR3 DNA sequence: TGTGCCAGCAGGCCGACAGGGGAGTACAATGAGCAGTTCTTC. Amino acid sequence: CASRPTGEYNEQFF.

The sample holds many counts of this clonotype. This chain links TRBV6-2 or TRBV6-3 with TRBJ2-4; TRBD2 aligns across 7 bases. Germline trimming cut 8 bases from V and 3 bases from J; bases unmatched to any gene: 10. CDR3 length: 15 residues. From germline, CDR1 is MNHEY and CDR2 SVGEGT. Here the CDR3 DNA reads TGTGCCAGCGAAGGTACTCAGCGGGGCAAAAACATTCAGTACTTC. The encoded protein is CASEGTQRGKNIQYF.

Relative to its sample, this clonotype is medium-sized. J is TRBJ1-4 and V is TRBV7-9; 9 bases match TRBD1. CDR1 is SEHNR, CDR2 FQNEAQ, per germline (reference sequence). The CDR3 is 16 amino acids. V was clipped by 6 bases and J by 5 bases; unmatched bases: 10. The CDR3 spells CASRTRPGQGNEKLFF. The CDR3 DNA reads TGTGCCAGCAGGACCCGACCGGGACAGGGAAATGAAAAACTGTTTTTT.

This clonotype has a count of ten or more. The chain has TRBV6-5 and TRBJ2-7, with 7 bases matching TRBD1. CDR1 and CDR2 (germline): MNHEY, SVGAGI. The length of the CDR3 is 13 residues. V lost 6 bases and J lost 2; bases outside the gene matches: 4. The CDR3 sequence is CASRTGIPYEQYF. CDR3 in DNA: TGTGCCAGCAGGACAGGGATCCCCTACGAGCAGTACTTC.

This clonotype was detected many times. V and J are TRBV2 and TRBJ1-4, with 9 nucleotides matching TRBD1. The CDR3 length is 17 residues. V was clipped by 5 bases and J by 0 bases; unmatched bases: 7. In germline, CDR1 is SNHLY, CDR2 FYNNEI. The CDR3 loop reads CASSFGQGSATNEKLFF. CDR3 sequence (DNA): TGTGCCAGCAGTTTCGGACAGGGGAGTGCAACTAATGAAAAACTGTTTTTT. Using reference TRBV2 and TRBJ1-4 for the parts outside the CDR3, the full variable domain is EPEVTQTPSHQVTQMGQEVILRCVPISNHLYFYWYRQILGQKVEFLVSFYNNEISEKSEIFDDQFSVERPDGSNFTLKIRSTKLEDSAMYFCASSFGQGSATNEKLFFGSGTQLSVL.

Many counts were recorded for this clonotype. The chain carries TRBV7-9 and TRBJ2-3, with D uncertain. V lost 5 bases to trimming and J lost 2 bases, with 2 bases between them. Looked up from germline, CDR1 is SEHNR and CDR2 is FQNEAQ (reference sequence). CDR3 length equals 11 residues. The CDR3 nucleotides are TGTGCCAGCAGCGACACAGATACGCAGTATTTT. Amino acid sequence: CASSDTDTQYF.

At least ten counts were recorded for this clonotype. The genes are TRBV7-9 and TRBJ2-5, with 8 bases aligning to TRBD1. The V segment lost 0 bases and the J segment 2 bases; nucleotides outside the gene matches: 2. The length of the CDR3 is 15 residues. The germline CDR1 and CDR2 sequences are SEHNR and FQNEAQ (reference sequence). CDR3 DNA sequence: TGTGCCAGCAGCTTAGCGACAGGGGCACAAGAGACCCAGTACTTC. This translates into CASSLATGAQETQYF.

This clonotype was recorded at least ten times. The chain joins TRBV5-4 to TRBJ2-2; D call uncertain. The CDR3 is 13 residues long. Between the trimmed V and J ends, which lost 0 bases and 5 bases, there was a span of 5 bases. Germline V gives CDR1 SGHNT, CDR2 YYREEE (reference sequence). CDR3 nucleotide sequence: TGTGCCAGCAGCTTGGCCCGGACCGGGGAGCTGTTTTTT. The encoded protein is CASSLARTGELFF. Supplemented by reference TRBV5-4 and TRBJ2-2, the full variable domain reads ETGVTQSPTHLIKTRGQQVTLRCSSQSGHNTVSWYQQALGQGPQFIFQYYREEENGRGNFPPRFSGLQFPNYSSELNVNALELDDSALYLCASSLARTGELFFGEGSRLTVL.

This clonotype came up many times. The chain is built from TRBV5-1 and TRBJ2-4; tentative D call: TRBD1 (6 bases). V lost 2 bases, J lost 6 bases, and 12 bases lay in between. This CDR3 is built from 14 residues. Germline V CDR1 and CDR2: SGHRS, YFSETQ. The CDR3 loop reads CASSFSPGANIQYF. For the CDR3, the DNA is TGCGCCAGCAGCTTCAGTCCAGGGGCAAACATTCAGTACTTC.

This clonotype was seen ten or more times. CDR3 loop: CSAYGGGQETQYF. The CDR3 coding sequence is TGCAGTGCCTACGGGGGGGGCCAAGAGACCCAGTACTTC. The chain couples TRBV20-1 to TRBJ2-5, with 8 positions matching TRBD2. The CDR3 has 13 residues. CDR1 DFQATT and CDR2 SNEGSKA come from the germline V gene (reference sequence). V shed 6 bases and J 1 base; nucleotides not matched to a gene: 4.

Ten or more counts support this clonotype. The chain uses TRBV19 and TRBJ1-1; D ambiguous. Germline CDR1 is LNHDA and CDR2 is SQIVND (reference sequence). V was pared by 6 bases and J by 2 bases, with 10 bases between. This CDR3 comprises 13 residues. The CDR3 reads CASRARANTEAFF. The CDR3 DNA is TGTGCCAGTAGAGCACGGGCCAACACTGAAGCTTTCTTT. Filled out from reference TRBV19 and TRBJ1-1, the complete variable domain reads DGGITQSPKYLFRKEGQNVTLSCEQNLNHDAMYWYRQDPGQGLRLIYYSQIVNDFQKGDIAEGYSVSREKKESFPLTVTSAQKNPTAFYLCASRARANTEAFFGQGTRLTVV.

This clonotype has ten or more counts. The chain carries TRBV11-2 and TRBJ2-7, with D maybe TRBD2 (6 bases). V lost 3 bases and J 3 bases, leaving 15 bases between the germline ends. Per the germline V gene, CDR1 is SGHAT and CDR2 is FQNNGV. The CDR3 length is 15 residues. CDR3 sequence reads: CASSFGGNGLYEQYF. CDR3 DNA: TGTGCCAGCAGCTTTGGAGGGAACGGACTCTACGAGCAGTACTTC.

This clonotype appeared many times. This sequence joins TRBV20-1 and TRBJ2-7; D may be TRBD2 (7 bases). This CDR3 contains 14 residues. The V gene lost 4 bases and the J gene lost 3 bases, with 16 bases spanning the gap. Per germline, CDR1 DFQATT and CDR2 SNEGSKA (reference sequence). CDR3 sequence (DNA): TGCAGTGCTAATAATCCGGGGGGCCTCTACGAGCAGTACTTC. Its protein is CSANNPGGLYEQYF.

The CDR3 sequence is CASTLDRDGGYTF. The DNA for the CDR3 is TGTGCCTCCACTCTAGACAGGGATGGTGGCTACACCTTC. This chain connects TRBV3-1 to TRBJ1-2; 7 bases map to TRBD1. With 11 bases clipped from V and 7 bases from J, the junction kept 13 bases outside the gene matches. The CDR3 covers 13 residues. Germline lookup yields CDR1 LGHDT and CDR2 YNNKEL (reference sequence). Using reference TRBV3-1 and TRBJ1-2 for the parts outside the CDR3, the full variable domain is DTAVSQTPKYLVTQMGNDKSIKCEQNLGHDTMYWYKQDSKKFLKIMFSYNNKELIINETVPNRFSPKSPDKAHLNLHINSLELGDSAVYFCASTLDRDGGYTFGSGTRLTVV.

In its sample, this clonotype was seen many times. The chain employs TRBV6-5 and TRBJ2-7, with 8 bases fitting TRBD1. Germline trimming cut 6 bases from V and 7 bases from J; bases unmatched to any gene: 11. This CDR3 is 14 amino acids long. Germline V gene sequence: CDR1 MNHEY, CDR2 SVGAGI. The CDR3 nucleotides are TGTGCCAGCAGAACGCCAGGGGGCTCTAGGGAGCAGTACTTC. Translation: CASRTPGGSREQYF.